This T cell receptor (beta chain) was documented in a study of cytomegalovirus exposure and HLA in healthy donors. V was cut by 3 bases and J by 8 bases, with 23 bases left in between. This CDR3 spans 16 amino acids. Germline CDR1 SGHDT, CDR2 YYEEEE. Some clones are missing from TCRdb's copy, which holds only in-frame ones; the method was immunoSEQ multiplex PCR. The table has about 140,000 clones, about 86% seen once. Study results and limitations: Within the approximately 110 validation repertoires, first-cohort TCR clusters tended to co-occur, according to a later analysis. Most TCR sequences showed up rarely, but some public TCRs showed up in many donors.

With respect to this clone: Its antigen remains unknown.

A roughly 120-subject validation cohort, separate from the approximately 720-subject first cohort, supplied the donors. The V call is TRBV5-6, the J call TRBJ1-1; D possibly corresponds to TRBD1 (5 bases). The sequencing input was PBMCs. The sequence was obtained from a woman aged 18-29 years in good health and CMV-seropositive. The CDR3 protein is CASSSFYARVHGEAFF. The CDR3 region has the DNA TGTGCCAGCAGCTCATTCTATGCCAGGGTACACGGCGAAGCTTTCTTT. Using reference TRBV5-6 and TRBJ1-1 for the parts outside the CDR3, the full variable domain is DAGVTQSPTHLIKTRGQQVTLRCSPKSGHDTVSWYQQALGQGPQFIFQYYEEEERQRGNFPDRFSGHQFPNYSSELNVNALLLGDSALYLCASSSFYARVHGEAFFGQGTRLTVV.